This TCR beta chain comes out of a study of human T cells and chemical hapten exposure. Looking at the study overall: Patients were mainly female, each with alopecia areata, totalis or universalis.

Time point given: patch test 1, 2 weeks after DPC sensitization. Treatment given: therapeutic diphenylcyclopropenone sensitization with weekly scalp DPC. The CDR3 length is 15 residues. Trimming cost V 5 bases and J 2 bases; bases outside gene matches: 5. Germline V CDR1 and CDR2: SGHTA, FQGNSA. Per the original data handling: With a range of about 23,224 to 750,000, the median per sample was 95,638 TCRs. MiXCR was run by TCRdb on the RACE reads, yielding one entry per CDR3 protein. Here the V and J calls rest on TCRdb's processing, not on the authors' analysis. The profile covers 100,000 to 150,000 distinct CDR3 sequences, with 12% to 15% appearing a single time and approximately 0.92% taken by the ten largest. As regards this clonotype: The antigen is not known.

Findings and caveats of the study: Patch test score was positively correlated with the counts of TCRs that had expanded at PT1. Large CDR3 similarity clusters arose significantly more often from expanded TCRs than from controls.

The sequencing used whole blood, collected in connection with sensitization to the hapten diphenylcyclopropenone (DPC). V is TRBV7-2 and J is TRBJ1-5; 8 bases agree with TRBD1. This TCR was recovered from a man younger than 35 with alopecia areata. Some clones in this sample may be carry-over from other donors' samples. The CDR3 nucleotides are TGTGCCAGCAGCCCGGACAGGGTAGGCAATCAGCCCCAGCATTTT. The encoded protein is CASSPDRVGNQPQHF.